Sequencing of this T cell receptor (beta chain) was carried out in a study of CD8 T cells in ankylosing spondylitis. General study results and limits: Disease-linked clones reportedly showed significant enrichment in matched ankylosing spondylitis synovial fluid. About 8 highly homologous variants made up a TCR beta motif that seemed to typify ankylosing spondylitis blood.

With V trimmed by 5 bases and J by 8 bases, 12 bases remained unmatched. The CDR3 is 16 amino acids. Germline V gives CDR1 SGHVS, CDR2 FNYEAQ. Construction of TCR beta libraries was performed using quantitative 5'-RACE with molecular barcodes. TCRdb recomputed calls from the 5' RACE reads with MiXCR, one row per CDR3 protein. The top ten hold around 16% of the sample, which has about 390,000 distinct CDR3 sequences, about 22% seen once. This clonotype was seen a few times. Its specificity is unknown. The genes are TRBV7-6 and TRBJ2-2; TRBD2 agrees at 9 bases. The sample consisted of blood, either unsorted or a sorted T cell fraction (not recorded which). The receptor was isolated from a male donor with ankylosing spondylitis. CDR3 in amino acids: CASSARLADFKGELFF. The CDR3 nucleotides are TGTGCCAGCAGCGCCAGACTAGCGGACTTCAAAGGGGAGCTGTTTTTT.